The rows below give T cell receptor beta chains drawn from one sample of a study of blood T cell repertoires in COVID-19. Generated by immunoSEQ multiplex PCR, the TCRdb table keeps only in-frame clones and is missing some. Of a few hundred thousand clones listed, 88% are singletons. The material sequenced was PBMCs or T cells enriched from blood (not recorded which). Source of these receptors: a woman aged 40 to 50 who had recovered from COVID-19. The CDR3 runs from the conserved cysteine through the conserved F or W.

j_gene: TRBJ1-2
v_gene: TRBV5-5
CDR3aa: CASSLGTGFYGYTF

j_gene: TRBJ1-1
v_gene: TRBV4-1
CDR3aa: CASSHPGQGLTEAFF

j_gene: TRBJ1-1
v_gene: TRBV18
CDR3aa: CASTDTENTEAFF

j_gene: TRBJ2-3
v_gene: TRBV6-2/TRBV6-3
CDR3aa: CASSPTSGRILDTQYF

j_gene: TRBJ1-1
v_gene: TRBV6-5
CDR3aa: CASKKQGLNTEAFF

j_gene: TRBJ1-2
v_gene: TRBV7-9
CDR3aa: CASSPFYGYTF

j_gene: TRBJ1-5
v_gene: TRBV6-2/TRBV6-3
CDR3aa: CASSYRGKHSNQPQHF

j_gene: TRBJ2-1
v_gene: TRBV6-4
CDR3aa: CASSVSSDNEQFF

j_gene: TRBJ2-2
v_gene: TRBV29-1
CDR3aa: CSVGRLAGGVDTGELFF

j_gene: TRBJ1-6
v_gene: TRBV27
CDR3aa: CASSPRTGQVNSPLHF

j_gene: TRBJ2-3
v_gene: TRBV24-1
CDR3aa: CATSNSLAGVDTQYF

j_gene: TRBJ1-5
v_gene: TRBV5-8
CDR3aa: CASSLREPQHF

j_gene: TRBJ2-3
v_gene: TRBV19
CDR3aa: CASTRDRGMVDTQYF

j_gene: TRBJ1-4
v_gene: TRBV19
CDR3aa: CASSMGSFNEKLFF

j_gene: TRBJ1-6
v_gene: TRBV2
CDR3aa: CASRPDSWGSPLHF

j_gene: TRBJ1-2
v_gene: TRBV3-1/TRBV3-2
CDR3aa: CASSQDRMGTEQNYGYTF

j_gene: TRBJ1-2
v_gene: TRBV10-3
CDR3aa: CATARDPSGYTF

j_gene: TRBJ1-1
v_gene: TRBV7-9
CDR3aa: CASSLPPTTGWTEAFF